This T cell receptor (beta chain) was sequenced during a study of patients and donors after allogeneic stem cell transplantation. TCRdb used MiXCR to reprocess the RT-PCR reads, holding one entry per CDR3 protein. In the table there are approximately 170,000 distinct CDR3 sequences, 24% of which are singletons. This clonotype was seen a few times. The clonotype comes from a human donor who was either an allogeneic HSCT recipient or a stem cell or donor lymphocyte infusion donor (not recorded which). It is not recorded whose cells these are; they may come from a transplant donor. The sequencing sample was made of blood, either unsorted or a sorted T cell fraction (not recorded which).

CDR3 region: CASSYTKGLAGAHYEQFF. The CDR3 coding sequence is TGTGCCAGCAGTTACACCAAGGGACTAGCGGGAGCTCACTATGAGCAGTTCTTC. This rearrangement joins TRBV6-5 to TRBJ2-1; the match to TRBD2 covers 14 bases. Germline assignment: CDR1 MNHEY and CDR2 SVGAGI. The CDR3 loop spans 18 amino acids. Losses at the gene ends were 2 bases for V and 8 bases for J; bases not matched to a gene: 11.